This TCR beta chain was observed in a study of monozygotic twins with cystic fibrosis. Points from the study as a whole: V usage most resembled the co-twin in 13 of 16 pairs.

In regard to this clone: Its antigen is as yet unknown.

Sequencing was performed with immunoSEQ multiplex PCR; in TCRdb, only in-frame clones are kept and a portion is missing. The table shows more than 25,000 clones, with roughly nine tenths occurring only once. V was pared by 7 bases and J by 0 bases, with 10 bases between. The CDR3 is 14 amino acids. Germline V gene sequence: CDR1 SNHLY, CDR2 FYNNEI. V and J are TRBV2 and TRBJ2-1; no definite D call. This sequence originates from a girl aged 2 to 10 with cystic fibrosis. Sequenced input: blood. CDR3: CASTVLRSYNEQFF. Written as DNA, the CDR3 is TGTGCCAGCACGGTTCTTCGCTCCTACAATGAGCAGTTCTTC.